Shown below are 23 T cell receptor beta chains from a single sample sequenced in a study of cytomegalovirus exposure and HLA in healthy donors. The PCR ran on 60 Vbeta and 13 Jbeta primers. The protocol was immunoSEQ multiplex PCR, while the TCRdb copy is restricted to in-frame clones and leaves out a portion. This repertoire comprises roughly 100,000 clones; its ten largest clones make up approximately 3.5%. The sequenced material came from PBMCs. The source of these receptors is a man aged 40-49 years in good health and CMV-seronegative.

The genes are TRBV7-9 and TRBJ2-7; 8 bases agree with TRBD1. V dropped 5 bases and J dropped 5; count of bases not matched to a gene: 11. Germline CDR1 reads SEHNR; CDR2 reads FQNEAQ (reference sequence). The CDR3 runs 15 residues. CDR3 residues: CASSPGTGRNNEQYF. The CDR3 DNA reads as TGTGCCAGCAGCCCAGGGACAGGACGGAACAACGAGCAGTACTTC.

V and J are TRBV18 and TRBJ1-1, with 7 bases aligning to TRBD1. Germline V gene data show CDR1 as KGHSH and CDR2 as LQKENI. The CDR3 loop spans 14 amino acids. V was clipped by 3 bases and J by 0 bases; unmatched bases: 1. CDR3 nucleotides: TGTGCCAGCTCACCCGGACAGGTGAACACTGAAGCTTTCTTT. The encoded protein is CASSPGQVNTEAFF.

The chain carries TRBV25-1 and TRBJ2-3; no definite D call. Germline assignment: CDR1 MGHDK and CDR2 SYGVNS. The CDR3 extends over 13 amino acids. Trimming left V 5 bases short and J 6 bases short, with 12 bases between. CDR3 nucleotide sequence: TGTGCCAGCAGTAGACTCTCATTGGATACGCAGTATTTT. The encoded protein is CASSRLSLDTQYF.

The chain recombines TRBV6-1 with TRBJ2-5; TRBD1 aligns across 7 bases. The germline V gene encodes CDR1 MNHNS and CDR2 SASEGT. The CDR3 consists of 16 residues. V was clipped by 6 bases and J by 2 bases; unmatched bases: 12. The CDR3 DNA reads as TGTGCCAGCAGAGAATCCGGGACAGTGAGACAAGAGACCCAGTACTTC. This gives the protein CASRESGTVRQETQYF.

V gene TRBV7-7 combines with J gene TRBJ2-3, with 8 positions matching TRBD1. The CDR3 extends over 13 amino acids. The germline V gene encodes CDR1 SSHAT and CDR2 FNYEAQ (reference sequence). V was pared by 1 base and J by 6 bases, with 0 bases of the junction left unmatched. The CDR3, as DNA: TGTGCCAGCAGCTTAGGACAGGGGGATACGCAGTATTTT. Protein: CASSLGQGDTQYF.

V and J are TRBV7-2 and TRBJ1-5; 7 bases fit TRBD1. Germline V gene data show CDR1 as SGHTA and CDR2 as FQGNSA. The CDR3 totals 15 residues. V lost 2 bases to trimming and J lost 3 bases; unmatched junction nucleotides: 4. CDR3 sequence reads: CASSLMGQNNQPQHF. The DNA of the CDR3 is TGTGCCAGCAGCTTAATGGGACAGAACAATCAGCCCCAGCATTTT. Filled out from reference TRBV7-2 and TRBJ1-5, the complete variable domain reads GAGVSQSPSNKVTEKGKDVELRCDPISGHTALYWYRQSLGQGLEFLIYFQGNSAPDKSGLPSDRFSAERTGGSVSTLTIQRTQQEDSAVYLCASSLMGQNNQPQHFGDGTRLSIL.

The chain couples TRBV4-1 to TRBJ2-1; TRBD2 aligns across 9 bases. There are 14 residues in the CDR3. V was clipped by 6 bases and J by 3 bases; unmatched bases: 3. In germline, CDR1 is MGHRA, CDR2 YSYEKL. In DNA form, the CDR3 reads TGCGCCAGCAGTCGACTAGCGGACTACAATGAGCAGTTCTTC. Translation gives CASSRLADYNEQFF.

The genes are TRBV5-1 and TRBJ2-6; a possible D gene is TRBD2 (6 bases). Germline CDR1 and CDR2: SGHRS and YFSETQ. V gave up 4 bases and J gave up 0 bases, with 11 bases separating them. The CDR3 runs to 16 residues. The CDR3 bases are TGCGCCAGCAGCAGGGCTAGCGCCTCTGGGGCCAACGTCCTGACTTTC. This encodes CASSRASASGANVLTF.

This chain uses TRBV7-6 with TRBJ2-1; possibly TRBD2 for D (6 bases). Per germline, CDR1 SGHVS and CDR2 FNYEAQ. The V end was cut by 1 base, the J end by 10 bases, with 11 bases between. The CDR3 has 13 residues. The chain's CDR3 is CASSLGGGVEQFF. DNA for the CDR3: TGTGCCAGCAGCTTAGGGGGCGGGGTCGAGCAGTTCTTC.

The V call is TRBV5-1, the J call TRBJ1-5; D unclear. Germline CDR1 reads SGHRS; CDR2 reads YFSETQ. The CDR3 runs 15 residues. V lost 6 bases to trimming and J lost 1 base, with 14 bases between them. The CDR3 sequence is CASKPEVGSNQPQHF. The CDR3 region has the DNA TGCGCCAGCAAACCTGAGGTTGGAAGCAATCAGCCCCAGCATTTT.

The CDR3 protein is CASSGTGFSYEQYF. CDR3 coding DNA: TGTGCCAGTTCCGGGACAGGGTTCTCCTACGAGCAGTACTTC. The rearrangement uses TRBV2 and TRBJ2-7, with 9 bases matching TRBD1. The CDR3 is 14 amino acids. The germline V gene encodes CDR1 SNHLY and CDR2 FYNNEI. The ends lost 9 bases at V and 0 bases at J; junction bases unmatched: 6.

V gene TRBV5-1 combines with J gene TRBJ2-5; the match to TRBD2 covers 10 bases. Trimming removed 0 bases from V and 5 bases from J; junction bases left unmatched: 13. Germline loops: CDR1 SGHRS, CDR2 YFSETQ. The CDR3 is made up of 18 amino acids. As DNA, the CDR3 is TGCGCCAGCAGCTTGGGGCTAGCGGGAGTGCGTTCCTCCGAGACCCAGTACTTC. It yields the protein CASSLGLAGVRSSETQYF.

The chain is built from TRBV5-1 and TRBJ2-7; 13 nucleotides agree with TRBD2. The V and J ends lost 0 bases and 4 bases, in that order; junction bases with no gene match: 1. Germline V gives CDR1 SGHRS, CDR2 YFSETQ. CDR3 length: 15 amino acids. CDR3 protein: CASSLGGLAGYEQYF. CDR3 nucleotides: TGCGCCAGCAGCTTGGGGGGACTAGCGGGATACGAGCAGTACTTC.

The chain has TRBV27 and TRBJ1-5; a weak D match, TRBD1 (6 bases). The CDR3 consists of 15 residues. Germline CDR1 is MNHEY and CDR2 is SMNVEV (reference sequence). Trimming left V 6 bases short and J 4 bases short, with 16 bases between. CDR3 coding DNA: TGTGCCAGCAGCCTAGGGGGGGCGATGAATCAGCCCCAGCATTTT. Translation gives CASSLGGAMNQPQHF.

The chain has TRBV5-4 and TRBJ1-3; perhaps TRBD1 as D (5 bases). Trimming removed 2 bases at V and 6 bases at J, with 12 bases between. The length of the CDR3 is 14 residues. Germline-derived CDR1 and CDR2 are SGHNT and YYREEE (reference sequence). The CDR3 spells CASSLPGGENTIYF. The CDR3 DNA reads TGTGCCAGCAGCTTACCGGGAGGGGAAAACACCATATATTTT.

V usage is TRBV7-6 and J usage is TRBJ2-5, with 12 positions matching TRBD2. The CDR3 is made up of 16 amino acids. The germline V gene encodes CDR1 SGHVS and CDR2 FNYEAQ. Trimming took 5 bases from V and 5 from J; bases not matched to a gene: 9. Here the CDR3 DNA reads TGTGCCAGCAGCGCCGCTAGCGGGGGGGCAGTGGAGACCCAGTACTTC. This codes for CASSAASGGAVETQYF. The variable domain in full, with the rest retrieved from reference TRBV7-6 and TRBJ2-5, is GAGVSQSPRYKVTKRGQDVALRCDPISGHVSLYWYRQALGQGPEFLTYFNYEAQQDKSGLPNDRFSAERPEGSISTLTIQRTEQRDSAMYRCASSAASGGAVETQYFGPGTRLLVL.

The V and J genes are TRBV5-4 and TRBJ2-5; 7 nucleotides line up with TRBD2. CDR1 is SGHNT and CDR2 is YYREEE in the germline V gene (reference sequence). CDR3 length equals 14 residues. The junction had 3 bases not matched to a gene; V was cut back by 3 bases and J by 1 base. The CDR3 protein is CASSSKRGQETQYF. In DNA, the CDR3 is TGTGCCAGCAGCTCTAAGCGGGGCCAAGAGACCCAGTACTTC.

In DNA form, the CDR3 reads TGTGCCAGCACCGAAGGACAGTCCTACGAGCAGTACTTC. Residues: CASTEGQSYEQYF. The J gene is TRBJ2-7, the V gene TRBV6-6, with D tentatively TRBD1 (6 bases). The CDR3 runs 13 residues. Germline V gene data show CDR1 as MNHNY and CDR2 as SVGAGI (reference sequence). Between the trimmed V and J ends, which lost 7 bases and 1 base, there was a span of 11 bases.

The chain is built from TRBV2 and TRBJ1-4; TRBD1 aligns across 9 bases. Trimming removed 6 bases from V and 6 bases from J; junction bases left unmatched: 5. The CDR3 is 14 residues long. The germline gives CDR1 SNHLY, CDR2 FYNNEI. The CDR3 loop reads CASSLDRGHEKLFF. CDR3 DNA sequence: TGTGCCAGCAGCCTGGACAGGGGCCATGAAAAACTGTTTTTT. Variable domain in full (rest from reference TRBV2 and TRBJ1-4): EPEVTQTPSHQVTQMGQEVILRCVPISNHLYFYWYRQILGQKVEFLVSFYNNEISEKSEIFDDQFSVERPDGSNFTLKIRSTKLEDSAMYFCASSLDRGHEKLFFGSGTQLSVL.

V and J are TRBV10-2 and TRBJ1-5; no reliable D call. V lost 2 bases, J lost 5 bases, and 4 bases lay in between. This CDR3 is 12 amino acids long. CDR1 is WSHSY, CDR2 SAAADI, per germline. DNA for the CDR3: TGCGCCAGCAGTGAGGCAGATCAGCCCCAGCATTTT. Its protein product is CASSEADQPQHF.

The chain employs TRBV19 and TRBJ1-2; 7 positions match TRBD1. The germline V gene has CDR1 LNHDA and CDR2 SQIVND (reference sequence). The CDR3 consists of 14 residues. Trimming cost V 7 bases and J 8 bases; bases outside gene matches: 13. This CDR3 is CASTRGDSLMGYTF. The DNA for the CDR3 is TGTGCCAGTACCAGGGGGGACAGTTTGATGGGCTACACCTTC.

V gene TRBV6-5 combines with J gene TRBJ1-5, with TRBD1 as a possible D gene (5 bases). Trimming pared 0 bases from V and 7 bases from J, leaving 10 bases between. This CDR3 has 14 residues. Per germline, CDR1 MNHEY and CDR2 SVGAGI. For the CDR3, the DNA is TGTGCCAGCAGTTACTCTGGGCGGGACCAGCCCCAGCATTTT. This gives the protein CASSYSGRDQPQHF.

The chain is built from TRBV9 and TRBJ2-7, with D perhaps TRBD1 (6 bases). The V gene lost 5 bases and the J gene lost 0 bases, with 15 bases spanning the gap. Germline V gives CDR1 SGDLS, CDR2 YYNGEE. This CDR3 has 15 residues. Written as DNA, the CDR3 is TGTGCCAGCAGTTCGGACAGTTCCTTCTCCTACGAGCAGTACTTC. It yields the protein CASSSDSSFSYEQYF.